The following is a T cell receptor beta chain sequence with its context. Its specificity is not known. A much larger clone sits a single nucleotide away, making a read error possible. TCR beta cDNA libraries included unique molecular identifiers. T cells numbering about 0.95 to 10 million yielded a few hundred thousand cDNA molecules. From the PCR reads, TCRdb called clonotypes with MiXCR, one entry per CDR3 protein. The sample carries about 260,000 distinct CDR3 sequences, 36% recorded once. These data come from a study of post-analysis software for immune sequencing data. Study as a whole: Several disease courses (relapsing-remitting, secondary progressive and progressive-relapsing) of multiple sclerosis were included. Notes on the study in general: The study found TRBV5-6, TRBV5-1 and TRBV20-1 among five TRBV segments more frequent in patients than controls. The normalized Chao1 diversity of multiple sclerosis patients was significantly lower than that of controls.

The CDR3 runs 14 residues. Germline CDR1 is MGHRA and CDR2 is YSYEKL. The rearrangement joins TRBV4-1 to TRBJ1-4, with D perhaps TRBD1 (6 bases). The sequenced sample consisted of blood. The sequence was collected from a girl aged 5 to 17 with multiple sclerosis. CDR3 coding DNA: TGCGCCGGCAGCCAGGACAGCTCCGGGAGTGATCTGTTTTTT. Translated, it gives CAGSQDSSGSDLFF.